This T cell receptor (beta chain) was observed in a study of blood T cell repertoires in COVID-19. Study information: Samples representing acute and convalescent COVID-19 were sourced from the United States, Italy and Spain.

Profiled with immunoSEQ multiplex PCR; TCRdb holds only in-frame clones, not every one. Here the sample spans around 430,000 clones, roughly 88% being singletons. This clone has more than one count but fewer than ten. This CDR3 is 15 amino acids long. Germline V gene sequence: CDR1 MNHEY, CDR2 SMNVEV (reference sequence). The V gene lost 3 bases and the J gene lost 9 bases, with 15 bases spanning the gap. V gene TRBV27 combines with J gene TRBJ1-6; no clear D. The sequence was collected from a woman in her fifties or sixties with COVID-19, enrolled during active disease. The specimen was peripheral blood. CDR3 nucleotides: TGTGCCAGCAGTTTCGACGGTACGGGGTTTTCACCCCTCCACTTT. Amino acid sequence: CASSFDGTGFSPLHF.